This TCR beta chain was documented in a study of control samples from healthy donors and cancer patients. Profiling relied on immunoSEQ multiplex PCR, and the TCRdb table lists in-frame clones only, not all of them. The sample lists about 100,000 clones, more than 85% occurring once. The CDR3 consists of 16 residues. Germline lookup yields CDR1 SGHTS and CDR2 YDEGEE. The V gene lost 4 bases and the J gene lost 3 bases, with 16 bases spanning the gap. The sample comprised blood. This clonotype was obtained from a woman aged 50 to 60 in good health. The chain couples TRBV5-8 to TRBJ1-4, with D unresolved. As DNA, the CDR3 is TGTGCCAGCAGCAATCAAGGATCAGCAGCTAATGAAAAACTGTTTTTT. Its translation is CASSNQGSAANEKLFF.